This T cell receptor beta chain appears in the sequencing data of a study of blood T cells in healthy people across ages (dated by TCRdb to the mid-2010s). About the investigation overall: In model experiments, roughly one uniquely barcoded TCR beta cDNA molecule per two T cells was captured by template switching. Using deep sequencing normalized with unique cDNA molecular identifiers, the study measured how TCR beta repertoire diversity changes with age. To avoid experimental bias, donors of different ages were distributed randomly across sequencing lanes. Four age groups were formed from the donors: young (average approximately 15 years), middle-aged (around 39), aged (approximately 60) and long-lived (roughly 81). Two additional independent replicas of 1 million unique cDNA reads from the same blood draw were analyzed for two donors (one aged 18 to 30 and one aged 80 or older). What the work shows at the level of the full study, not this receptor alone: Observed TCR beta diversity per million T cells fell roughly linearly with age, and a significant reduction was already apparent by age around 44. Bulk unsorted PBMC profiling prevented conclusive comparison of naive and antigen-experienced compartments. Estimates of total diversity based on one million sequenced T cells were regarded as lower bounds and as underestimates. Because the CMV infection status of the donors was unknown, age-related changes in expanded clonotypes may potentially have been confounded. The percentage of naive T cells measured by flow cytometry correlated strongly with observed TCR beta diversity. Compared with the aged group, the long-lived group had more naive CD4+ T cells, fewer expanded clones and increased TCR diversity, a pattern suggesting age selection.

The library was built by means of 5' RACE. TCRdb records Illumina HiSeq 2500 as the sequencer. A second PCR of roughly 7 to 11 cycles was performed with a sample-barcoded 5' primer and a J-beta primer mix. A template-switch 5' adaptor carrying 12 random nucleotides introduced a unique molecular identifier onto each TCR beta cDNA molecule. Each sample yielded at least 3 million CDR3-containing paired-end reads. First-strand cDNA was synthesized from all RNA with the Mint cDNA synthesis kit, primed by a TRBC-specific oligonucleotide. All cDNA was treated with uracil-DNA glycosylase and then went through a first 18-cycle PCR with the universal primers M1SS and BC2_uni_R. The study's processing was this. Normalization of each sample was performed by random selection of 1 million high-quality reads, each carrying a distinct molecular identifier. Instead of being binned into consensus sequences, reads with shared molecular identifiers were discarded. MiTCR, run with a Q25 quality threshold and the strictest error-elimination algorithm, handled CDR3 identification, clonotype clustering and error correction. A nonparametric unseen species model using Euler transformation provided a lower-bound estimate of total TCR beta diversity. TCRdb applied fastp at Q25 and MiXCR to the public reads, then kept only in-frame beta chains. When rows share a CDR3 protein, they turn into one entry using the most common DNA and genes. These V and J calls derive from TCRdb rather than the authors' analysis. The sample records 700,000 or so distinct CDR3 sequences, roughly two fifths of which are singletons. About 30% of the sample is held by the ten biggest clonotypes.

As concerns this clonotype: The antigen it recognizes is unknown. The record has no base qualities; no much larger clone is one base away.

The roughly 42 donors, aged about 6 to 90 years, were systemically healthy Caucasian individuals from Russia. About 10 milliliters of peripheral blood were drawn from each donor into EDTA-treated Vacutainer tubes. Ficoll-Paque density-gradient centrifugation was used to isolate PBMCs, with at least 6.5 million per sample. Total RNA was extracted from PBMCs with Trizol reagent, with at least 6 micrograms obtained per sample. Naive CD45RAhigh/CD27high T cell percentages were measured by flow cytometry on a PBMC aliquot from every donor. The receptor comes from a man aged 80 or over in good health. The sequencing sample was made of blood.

This receptor has the CDR3 CASRPTGDIQYF. The DNA is as follows: TGTGCCAGCAGACCCACAGGGGACATTCAGTACTTC. The rearranged chain carries TRBV11-2 and TRBJ2-4, with 7 central nucleotides matching TRBD1. The germline V gene gives CDR1 as SGHAT and CDR2 as FQNNGV. After removal of 6 bases from V and 8 bases from J, the junction retains 4 bases not matched to a gene. From its cysteine to its phenylalanine, the CDR3 spans 12 amino acids. This entry keeps only the CDR3 DNA: 36 bases, framed from base 1.